What follows describes a single T cell receptor (beta chain). This sample was taken from a study of blood T cell repertoires in COVID-19. CDR3 size: 15 residues. Germline CDR1 SGHTA, CDR2 FQGNSA. The J segment lost 5 bases and the V segment lost 4 bases, leaving 4 bases of the junction unmatched. Method: immunoSEQ multiplex PCR; TCRdb's copy keeps in-frame clones and lacks some. The sample includes over 200,000 clones, about nine tenths of them seen just once. The receptor comes from a woman aged 25 to 39 with acute COVID-19. The chain employs TRBV7-2 and TRBJ1-6, with 8 positions matching TRBD1. Sequenced material: PBMCs or T cells enriched from blood (not recorded which). The CDR3 is CASSSTGGNNSPLHF. Here the CDR3 DNA reads TGTGCCAGCAGCTCCACAGGGGGGAATAATTCACCCCTCCACTTT.